A selection of T cell receptor beta chains follows, all from one sample in a study of T cell changes during pregnancy in multiple sclerosis. Assay used: immunoSEQ multiplex PCR; TCRdb lists only in-frame clones, some missing. The top ten hold 0.27% of the sample, which has more than 45,000 clones, 85% to 95% seen once. Here the sequenced sample was CD4+ T cells from peripheral blood mononuclear cells, taken in the second trimester of pregnancy. These receptors were obtained from a female donor with multiple sclerosis, enrolled in a pregnancy study. Both conserved end residues are part of each CDR3.

v_gene	j_gene	CDR3aa
TRBV5-1	TRBJ2-3	CASTLSGGSTDTQYF
TRBV6-1	TRBJ2-5	CASSRRGETQYF
TRBV18	TRBJ1-1	CASSPRQSNTEAFF
TRBV5-5	TRBJ1-1	CASSLDGGQSWAFF
TRBV19	TRBJ1-5	CASSMTGMNNQPQHF
TRBV7-8	TRBJ1-6	CASSLGYRGSYNSPLHF
TRBV7-9	TRBJ1-6	CASSPSGGLISPLHF
TRBV5-1	TRBJ2-5	CASSSTGGREETQYF
TRBV18	TRBJ2-1	CASSPRDRYNEQFF
TRBV5-6	TRBJ1-6	CASSLRTGGSPLHF
TRBV9	TRBJ2-7	CASSVGGPSSYEQYF
TRBV21-1	TRBJ2-7	CASTPTGESNEQYF
TRBV7-8	TRBJ1-1	CASSNSGDTEAFF
TRBV7-3	TRBJ2-1	CASSPRTGRVNEQFF
TRBV5-1	TRBJ2-5	CASSLVSEETQYF
TRBV6-1	TRBJ1-5	CASGDRGDQPQHF
TRBV6-5	TRBJ1-1	CASSSPTPPGAEAFF